One and the same sample provided the 20 T cell receptor beta chains below, sequenced in a study of OX40 agonist ivuxolimab in advanced cancers. To prepare the library, the immunoSEQ multiplex PCR assay was applied. TCRdb provides this immuneACCESS table in a form limited to in-frame rearrangements. Some clones are lacking; in checked studies, under half of them reflect an unresolved V gene, and why the rest are absent is not known. Here the sample has some 63,000 clones; approximately 92% occur a single time. Clones ranked in the top ten supply about 13% of the sample. The starting material was CD4+ or CD8+ T cells sorted from blood, obtained in a trial of the OX40 agonist ivuxolimab. Receptors were obtained from an adult with an advanced solid tumor such as melanoma, head and neck, liver or kidney cancer.

The chain joins TRBV14 to TRBJ1-1; D gene uncertain. CDR1 and CDR2 (germline): SGHDN, FVKESK. The V gene lost 1 base and the J gene lost 6 bases, with 9 bases spanning the gap. The CDR3 is 13 residues long. CDR3 loop: CASSQVRGSEAFF. The CDR3, as DNA: TGTGCCAGCAGCCAAGTTCGAGGGTCTGAAGCTTTCTTT.

CDR3 sequence (DNA): TGTGCCAGCAGCGGCTACACCTTC. Translated, it gives CASSGYTF. The rearrangement uses TRBV7-3 and TRBJ1-2; D is uncertain. Germline assignment: CDR1 SGHTA and CDR2 FQGTGA. The CDR3 is 8 residues long. Trimming removed 5 bases at V and 8 bases at J, with 0 bases between. The full variable domain, its missing parts supplied by reference TRBV7-3 and TRBJ1-2, is GAGVSQTPSNKVTEKGKYVELRCDPISGHTALYWYRQSLGQGPEFLIYFQGTGAADDSGLPNDRFFAVRPEGSVSTLKIQRTERGDSAVYLCASSGYTFGSGTRLTVV.

The V gene is TRBV10-3, the J gene TRBJ2-3, with 8 bases lining up with TRBD1. Germline-derived CDR1 and CDR2 are ENHRY and SYGVKD. J was trimmed by 3 bases and V by 3 bases; bases with no gene match: 5. The CDR3 contains 15 residues. The CDR3 protein is CAISERTGPTDTQYF. The CDR3 DNA reads as TGTGCCATCAGTGAACGGACAGGGCCTACAGATACGCAGTATTTT.

The chain couples TRBV7-8 to TRBJ2-2; maybe TRBD2 (5 bases). This CDR3 is 15 amino acids long. In germline, CDR1 is SGHVS, CDR2 FQNEAQ. The V end lost 6 bases, the J end lost 9 bases, and 20 bases lay between the germline ends. Here the CDR3 reads CASSLFREPLRELFF. DNA for the CDR3: TGTGCCAGCAGTCTTTTCCGGGAACCCTTAAGGGAGCTGTTTTTT.

J is TRBJ2-7 and V is TRBV27; no reliable D call. V was cut by 5 bases and J by 3 bases, with 20 bases left in between. Germline V gives CDR1 MNHEY, CDR2 SMNVEV (reference sequence). The CDR3 has 16 residues. The CDR3 loop is CASSPVPGRLFYEQYF. The DNA for the CDR3 is TGTGCCAGCAGTCCCGTCCCAGGACGGCTCTTCTACGAGCAGTACTTC.

V is TRBV21-1 and J is TRBJ1-1. TRBV21-1 is a pseudogene segment. This CDR3 region has 19 residues. The CDR3 nucleotides read TGTGCCAGCAGCAAACCTTATTTCTTGAGCAGCGGTTTAGGCACTGAAGCTTTCTTT. It is translated as CASSKPYFLSSGLGTEAFF.

The count of this clone is one. This sequence joins TRBV27 and TRBJ2-7, with 7 bases identical to TRBD2. This CDR3 has 14 residues. The V gene end was trimmed by 2 bases and the J gene end by 4 bases; junction bases not matched to a gene: 5. The germline V gene encodes CDR1 MNHEY and CDR2 SMNVEV (reference sequence). The CDR3 here is CASSLLADPYEQYF. The CDR3 nucleotides are TGTGCCAGCAGTTTACTAGCGGATCCGTACGAGCAGTACTTC.

The gene calls are TRBV27 and TRBJ2-1; 7 positions match TRBD2. V dropped 0 bases and J dropped 6; count of bases not matched to a gene: 2. CDR1 is MNHEY and CDR2 is SMNVEV in the germline V gene (reference sequence). The CDR3 contains 14 residues. CDR3 sequence reads: CASSLSLAINEQFF. In nucleotides, the CDR3 is TGTGCCAGCAGTTTATCACTAGCGATCAATGAGCAGTTCTTC.

This chain joins TRBV5-4 and TRBJ1-2; D gene ambiguous. V lost 0 bases and J 4 bases, leaving 7 bases between the germline ends. Germline V gene lookup returns CDR1 SGHNT and CDR2 YYREEE (reference sequence). This CDR3 spans 13 amino acids. The CDR3 DNA reads TGTGCCAGCAGCTTGGACGGTAGCTATGGCTACACCTTC. Protein product: CASSLDGSYGYTF. Drawing the rest from reference TRBV5-4 and TRBJ1-2, the complete variable domain is ETGVTQSPTHLIKTRGQQVTLRCSSQSGHNTVSWYQQALGQGPQFIFQYYREEENGRGNFPPRFSGLQFPNYSSELNVNALELDDSALYLCASSLDGSYGYTFGSGTRLTVV.

The rearrangement links TRBV30 to TRBJ2-3, with D unresolved. CDR3 length equals 15 residues. The germline V gene encodes CDR1 GTSNPN and CDR2 SVGIG (reference sequence). V was trimmed by 0 bases and J by 2 bases, leaving 12 bases between them. The DNA for the CDR3 is TGTGCCTGGAGTGTTTCTTCCGTCCCCACAGATACGCAGTATTTT. This sequence encodes CAWSVSSVPTDTQYF.

V is TRBV19 and J is TRBJ2-7; D remains ambiguous. The V end was cut by 7 bases, the J end by 0 bases, with 13 bases between. This CDR3 spans 14 amino acids. Germline V CDR1 and CDR2: LNHDA, SQIVND (reference sequence). The CDR3 DNA is TGTGCCAGTAACCCAGCCGGCACCTCCTACGAGCAGTACTTC. It yields the protein CASNPAGTSYEQYF.

The chain joins TRBV27 to TRBJ2-7; 8 nucleotides align to TRBD1. From germline, CDR1 is MNHEY and CDR2 SMNVEV (reference sequence). This CDR3 spans 14 amino acids. Trimming cost V 6 bases and J 3 bases; bases outside gene matches: 7. CDR3 DNA sequence: TGTGCCAGCAGCGCAAGGACAGGGTACTACGAGCAGTACTTC. This gives the protein CASSARTGYYEQYF.

CDR3 coding DNA: TGTGCCAGCAGTTTATCGCGGAGGGGGCATGAAAAACTGTTTTTT. Residues: CASSLSRRGHEKLFF. The chain links TRBV27 to TRBJ1-4; 7 bases fit TRBD1. CDR1 is MNHEY and CDR2 is SMNVEV in the germline V gene (reference sequence). The CDR3 sequence is 15 residues long. Trimming at V came to 0 bases and at J to 6 bases, leaving 4 bases not matched to a gene.

The chain couples TRBV19 to TRBJ1-1; 9 nucleotides line up with TRBD1. The CDR3 runs 15 residues. Germline lookup yields CDR1 LNHDA and CDR2 SQIVND (reference sequence). The V and J ends lost 7 bases and 1 base, in that order; junction bases with no gene match: 7. The chain's CDR3 is CASTLPDRGNTEAFF. The CDR3 coding sequence is TGTGCCAGTACCCTACCGGACAGGGGGAACACTGAAGCTTTCTTT.

This clone ranks as medium-sized (0.01 to 0.1%). V and J are TRBV2 and TRBJ1-1; no definite D call. CDR3 length equals 13 residues. Trimming removed 7 bases at V and 0 bases at J, with 9 bases between. Germline V gene data show CDR1 as SNHLY and CDR2 as FYNNEI. The CDR3 is CASMVTVNTEAFF. For the CDR3, the DNA is TGTGCCAGCATGGTCACGGTGAACACTGAAGCTTTCTTT.

The V and J genes are TRBV5-6 and TRBJ1-3, with D perhaps TRBD1 (5 bases). The CDR3 consists of 15 residues. CDR1 and CDR2 (germline): SGHDT, YYEEEE. Trimming pared 3 bases from V and 4 bases from J, leaving 14 bases between. The CDR3, as DNA: TGTGCCAGCAGCTACTCCGGACAAGCCGGAAACACCATATATTTT. Its translation is CASSYSGQAGNTIYF.

This sequence joins TRBV2 and TRBJ1-2; unclear D gene. The CDR3 runs 16 residues. V lost 1 base, J lost 2 bases, and 14 bases lay in between. The V gene's germline CDR1 is SNHLY and CDR2 FYNNEI. In DNA form, the CDR3 reads TGTGCCAGCAGTGAAGAACGAGGCAGACTCAACTATGGCTACACCTTC. As protein: CASSEERGRLNYGYTF.

This chain connects TRBV5-6 to TRBJ2-1; TRBD2 aligns across 11 bases. The germline CDR1 and CDR2 sequences are SGHDT and YYEEEE. The trim removed 5 bases at V and 8 bases at J, leaving 6 bases unmatched. This CDR3 is 14 amino acids long. CDR3 amino acids: CASSLAGGPYEQFF. As DNA, the CDR3 is TGTGCCAGCAGTTTAGCGGGAGGGCCCTATGAGCAGTTCTTC.

This chain uses TRBV10-1 with TRBJ2-3, with a tentative D call TRBD2 (5 bases). V was clipped by 7 bases and J by 2 bases, with 13 bases between them. Germline values: CDR1 WNHNN, CDR2 SYGVQD (reference sequence). This CDR3 contains 14 residues. Here the CDR3 DNA reads TGCGCCAGCAATCCGGGATCAGACACAGATACGCAGTATTTT. Amino acids: CASNPGSDTDTQYF.

The chain employs TRBV30 and TRBJ2-3; 9 nucleotides line up with TRBD1. Germline V gives CDR1 GTSNPN, CDR2 SVGIG (reference sequence). Germline trimming cut 5 bases from V and 0 bases from J; bases unmatched to any gene: 6. This CDR3 has 15 amino acids. CDR3 DNA sequence: TGTGCCTGGGAAAAGACAGGGGGGAGCACAGATACGCAGTATTTT. Translation: CAWEKTGGSTDTQYF.